This record concerns one T cell receptor (beta chain) sequence. It has no known antigen specificity. Base qualities are missing; no much larger clone stands one base away. Library construction relied on 5' RACE. Two rounds of PCR with Phusion High-Fidelity polymerase amplified TCRbeta, with sample-specific barcodes added in the primers. To build the TCRbeta libraries, template-switch cDNA synthesis was carried out using SMARTScribe reverse transcriptase along with a TRBC-specific primer. After barcoding, samples were pooled and then prepared using the NEBNext Ultra DNA Library Prep Kit for Illumina. Libraries were sequenced on an Illumina MiSeq with the MiSeq reagent kit v2, 300 cycles. Per the source publication's procedure: Jemultiplexer was used to demultiplex reads by barcode, and MiTCR with default parameters handled the alignment. VDJtools removed non-functional sequences, and clonotypes were defined by amino acid sequence, with clonotype frequencies based on assigned sequence reads. Clonal space homeostasis binned clonotypes by frequency as over-represented (0.05-1), large, medium and small. TCRdb's own reprocessing of the public reads used fastp at Q25 and MiXCR and kept productive beta chains. CDR3 protein duplicates are merged, each entry listing the most common genes and DNA. TCRdb's processing, not the authors' own work, is the source of the V and J calls. The sample table holds 710 or so distinct CDR3 sequences, of which about 15% were seen once. In total, the top ten clones hold around 35% of the sample.

Read against the paper, the sample's time point label means: after infection, following antibiotic treatment. Using flow cytometry, MAIT cells, defined as Valpha7.2+ CD161+ T cells, were identified and sorted. Circulating MAIT cell TCRbeta repertoires were profiled longitudinally in six volunteers in whom enteric fever developed after controlled oral challenge with live Salmonella Paratyphi A. Each diagnosed volunteer contributed MAIT cell samples at pre-infection, mid-infection and post-infection timepoints. A diagnosis of enteric fever required Paratyphi A bacteremia and/or a persistent fever above 38 degrees C that lasted more than 12 hours. Diagnosis of infection in challenged volunteers occurred between day 4 and day 7 after challenge. For RNA extraction, between about 5,000 and 11,000 MAIT cells from each sample were sorted straight into RNAqueous-Micro lysis buffer. Lymphoprep gradient centrifugation was used to isolate peripheral blood mononuclear cells from both the blood samples and the leukocyte cones. Sorting was done on either a BD FACSAria Fusion or a BD FACSAria III sorter.

This sample is drawn from a study of MAIT cells during Salmonella Paratyphi A infection (dated by TCRdb to 2017 to 2019). A note on the overall study: Adult volunteers aged 18 to 60 ingested a single dose of 1-5x10^3 CFU of S. Paratyphi A strain NVGH308. Diagnosed volunteers received ciprofloxacin 500 mg twice daily for 14 days starting at diagnosis.

Results and caveats for the whole study, not just this receptor: The space taken up by over-represented MAIT clonotypes dropped significantly from baseline to mid-infection (around 0.17 to 0.091), while post-infection showed no significant difference. Compared with healthy controls, diagnosed volunteers had more expansion or contraction among the top five MAIT clonotypes (about 0.5 versus 0.13), a finding that suggests the repertoire is reshaped by infection. Although the availability of volunteer samples limited sample sizes, the sizes were judged adequate for detecting differences between groups. MAIT TRBV usage was oligoclonal with a preference for TRBV20 and TRBV6, and infection appeared not to change this usage.

Looking up the germline V gene (reference sequence) yields CDR1 WNHNN and CDR2 SYGVQD. The junction shows trimming of 5 bases on V and 5 bases on J, and the gene matches do not reach 6 bases of it. CDR3 length: 15 amino acids, cysteine to phenylalanine. The entry retains the CDR3 DNA only, 45 bases that are in frame from base 1. This specimen was MAIT cells from blood, taken at the last sampling point of the challenge study. This sequence was found in a person between 18 and 75 years old who was deliberately infected with Salmonella Paratyphi A in a paratyphoid fever challenge study. This chain joins TRBV10-1 to TRBJ2-1, and TRBD1 matches 10 of the central bases. The sequenced DNA is TGCGCCAGCAGTTCCGGGACAGGGGAAAACAATGAGCAGTTCTTC. It is translated as CASSSGTGENNEQFF.